This TCR beta chain was sequenced for a study of Graves' ophthalmopathy and Graves' hyperthyroidism. On the study more broadly: The stable label applied to hyperthyroidism with no ophthalmopathy within 18 months of follow-up. Overall study findings and caveats: Among expanded thyroid clonotypes above 0.001 frequency, most also occurred in blood.

This clonotype was recorded at least ten times. Its specificity is unknown. The authors amplified TCR beta CDR3 regions, and they did so from RNA transcripts for repertoire sequencing. Second-round multiplex PCR came after a first-round RT-PCR that employed HTBI primers. One entry per CDR3 protein results from TCRdb running MiXCR on the multiplex PCR reads. The sample records about 1.2 million distinct CDR3 sequences, 35% to 40% being singletons. The study recruited hyperthyroidism patients aged 18 to 65 who were newly diagnosed, under 2 months' duration. Diagnostic conclusions were grounded in clinical symptoms, serum thyroxine, TRAb, thyroid ultrasound and orbital computed tomography. The CDR3 extends over 15 amino acids. J lost 7 bases, V lost 3 bases, and 11 bases had no gene match. The germline V gene has CDR1 LNHNV and CDR2 YYDKDF (reference sequence).

The sample was peripheral blood or thyroid tissue (not recorded which). The origin of this receptor is an adult man with Graves' hyperthyroidism. J is TRBJ1-1 and V is TRBV15; 7 nucleotides line up with TRBD1. CDR3 nucleotide sequence: TGTGCCACCAGCAGTGGAGGGGGCGTAAGATTTGAAGCTTTCTTT. Its protein is CATSSGGGVRFEAFF.